In this sample, the clone carrying this T cell receptor (beta chain) turned up once. The V gene's germline CDR1 is SNHLY and CDR2 FYNNEI. The V end was cut by 5 bases, the J end by 1 base, with 3 bases between. The CDR3 extends over 12 amino acids. This table comes from immunoSEQ multiplex PCR, and its TCRdb copy is limited to in-frame clones, with some not included. The data hold about 100,000 clones, with roughly 90% observed a single time. The data stem from a study of OX40 agonist ivuxolimab in advanced cancers. The rearrangement uses TRBV2 and TRBJ2-1; D remains unclear. The sequence was collected from an adult with an advanced solid tumor such as melanoma, head and neck, liver or kidney cancer. The sequencing here drew on CD4+ or CD8+ T cells sorted from blood, taken in a trial of the OX40 agonist ivuxolimab. CDR3 protein: CASSTSYNEQFF. CDR3 nucleotides: TGTGCCAGCAGTACTTCCTACAATGAGCAGTTCTTC. The whole variable domain, filled in from reference TRBV2 and TRBJ2-1, reads EPEVTQTPSHQVTQMGQEVILRCVPISNHLYFYWYRQILGQKVEFLVSFYNNEISEKSEIFDDQFSVERPDGSNFTLKIRSTKLEDSAMYFCASSTSYNEQFFGPGTRLTVL.